The 17 T cell receptor beta chains below come from one sample, sequenced in a study of blood T cell repertoires in COVID-19. Measured with immunoSEQ multiplex PCR; TCRdb has only the in-frame clones, and not every one. Of about 300,000 clones detected, more than 85% appear once; the ten largest clones hold roughly 1.3%. Sequenced material: peripheral blood. All receptors come from a man in his 70s with acute or convalescent COVID-19.

The chain combines TRBV29-1 with TRBJ2-3; D remains unclear. V lost 4 bases to trimming and J lost 2 bases, with 10 bases between them. CDR1 and CDR2 (germline): SQVTM, ANQGSEA. This CDR3 spans 13 amino acids. CDR3 bases: TGCAGCGTTGTGAGGAGTTCCACAGATACGCAGTATTTT. Translation gives CSVVRSSTDTQYF.

This rearrangement joins TRBV7-2 to TRBJ2-1; TRBD2 matches 8 bases. After removal of 5 bases from V and 6 bases from J, the junction contained 12 bases not matched to a gene. The length of the CDR3 is 16 residues. Germline V gives CDR1 SGHTA, CDR2 FQGNSA. In nucleotides, the CDR3 is TGTGCCAGCAGCGTTATGCGGGGGGCCCCGTCCAATGAGCAGTTCTTC. Its translation: CASSVMRGAPSNEQFF.

The rearrangement uses TRBV19 and TRBJ2-1; D is possibly TRBD2 (5 bases). V was cut by 3 bases and J by 0 bases, with 9 bases left in between. Germline CDR1 reads LNHDA; CDR2 reads SQIVND (reference sequence). This CDR3 spans 15 amino acids. The CDR3 is CASSILGSSYNEQFF. The DNA of the CDR3 is TGTGCCAGTAGTATTTTGGGGAGCTCCTACAATGAGCAGTTCTTC.

This clone has just one count. The chain joins TRBV20-1 to TRBJ2-5; 8 nucleotides line up with TRBD2. V lost 3 bases and J lost 5; bases outside the gene matches: 8. CDR1 is DFQATT, CDR2 SNEGSKA, per germline (reference sequence). CDR3 length: 14 residues. The CDR3 DNA follows: TGCAGTGCTAGTTTGGCGGGGGGAAAGGAGACCCAGTACTTC. As protein: CSASLAGGKETQYF.

In its sample, this clone was seen a few times. The V and J genes are TRBV19 and TRBJ2-5; 7 nucleotides align to TRBD1. The CDR3 loop spans 15 amino acids. CDR1 LNHDA and CDR2 SQIVND come from the germline V gene (reference sequence). V lost 3 bases to trimming and J lost 5 bases; unmatched junction nucleotides: 9. For the CDR3, the DNA is TGTGCCAGTAGTATCGGGACAGCTCAACGGGAGACCCAGTACTTC. It is translated as CASSIGTAQRETQYF.

This rearrangement joins TRBV6-5 to TRBJ2-7; no reliable D call. This CDR3 is built from 13 residues. CDR1 and CDR2 (germline): MNHEY, SVGAGI. V shed 1 base and J shed 7 bases, with 11 bases lying between them. In nucleotides, the CDR3 is TGTGCCAGCAGTTACTTGAACAGCCGGGAGCAGTACTTC. It encodes CASSYLNSREQYF.

The chain combines TRBV5-4 with TRBJ2-1; possible D gene TRBD2, 6 bases. Germline V CDR1 and CDR2: SGHNT, YYREEE (reference sequence). The CDR3 is 17 residues long. V was clipped by 3 bases and J by 14 bases, with 30 bases between them. This chain's CDR3 is CASSSRAAGRPVGGEFF. In nucleotides, the CDR3 is TGTGCCAGCAGCTCCAGGGCGGCGGGGAGGCCAGTTGGAGGGGAGTTCTTC.

The rearrangement joins TRBV2 to TRBJ2-2; 9 nucleotides match TRBD1. The CDR3 extends over 14 amino acids. Germline CDR1 is SNHLY and CDR2 is FYNNEI. Trimming took 6 bases from V and 5 from J; bases not matched to a gene: 4. In DNA form, the CDR3 reads TGTGCCAGCAGGATACAGGGGGCTACCGGGGAGCTGTTTTTT. Its translation is CASRIQGATGELFF.

The V call is TRBV6-5, the J call TRBJ2-1; TRBD1 matches at 7 bases. Germline lookup yields CDR1 MNHEY and CDR2 SVGAGI. The CDR3 has 15 residues. With 7 bases clipped from V and 4 bases from J, the junction kept 10 bases outside the gene matches. The CDR3 loop is CASNARTGVYNEQFF. The CDR3 DNA sequence: TGTGCCAGCAACGCCCGGACAGGAGTTTACAATGAGCAGTTCTTC.

The rearrangement links TRBV5-6 to TRBJ2-7; 10 nucleotides agree with TRBD1. Trimming took 8 bases from V and 3 from J; bases not matched to a gene: 5. This CDR3 is 13 amino acids long. Germline values: CDR1 SGHDT, CDR2 YYEEEE. For the CDR3, the DNA is TGTGCCAGTATGGGACAGGGGCGCTACGAGCAGTACTTC. Its translation: CASMGQGRYEQYF.

V gene TRBV10-3 combines with J gene TRBJ1-6; D possibly corresponds to TRBD1 (5 bases). Trimming removed 3 bases at V and 9 bases at J, with 21 bases between. Per germline, CDR1 ENHRY and CDR2 SYGVKD. The CDR3 loop spans 17 amino acids. The DNA of the CDR3 is TGTGCCATCAGTGACCAACCGGCGGGGCCCTGGGGTTCACCCCTCCACTTT. It translates to CAISDQPAGPWGSPLHF.

The chain combines TRBV3-1 (or the pseudogene TRBV3-2) with TRBJ2-6, with TRBD2 matching 10 bases. The CDR3 has 17 residues. The J segment lost 0 bases and the V segment lost 3 bases, leaving 2 bases of the junction unmatched. In germline, CDR1 is LGHDT, CDR2 YNNKEL (reference sequence). The CDR3 sequence is CASSQWTSGSGANVLTF. The CDR3 DNA follows: TGTGCCAGCAGCCAGTGGACTAGCGGCTCTGGGGCCAACGTCCTGACTTTC.

The chain combines TRBV10-1 with TRBJ2-3; 9 bases match TRBD1. The germline gives CDR1 WNHNN, CDR2 SYGVQD (reference sequence). V lost 4 bases to trimming and J lost 6 bases; unmatched junction nucleotides: 2. This CDR3 is 13 amino acids long. The CDR3 loop is CASSAGTGDTQYF. DNA for the CDR3: TGCGCCAGCAGTGCCGGGACAGGGGATACGCAGTATTTT.

In this sample, this clone turned up once. The CDR3 reads CASSFRTGQNSPLHF. The DNA for the CDR3 is TGTGCCAGCAGCTTCCGGACAGGCCAAAATTCACCCCTCCACTTT. The rearrangement joins TRBV5-8 to TRBJ1-6; 7 positions match TRBD1. Germline assignment: CDR1 SGHTS and CDR2 YDEGEE. The CDR3 is 15 amino acids. The ends lost 2 bases at V and 7 bases at J; junction bases unmatched: 6.

The chain has TRBV5-6 and TRBJ2-1; D possibly corresponds to TRBD1 (5 bases). The CDR3 length is 16 residues. V lost 1 base, J lost 4 bases, and 15 bases lay in between. Germline V gene sequence: CDR1 SGHDT, CDR2 YYEEEE. DNA of the CDR3: TGTGCCAGCAGCTTGCTTTCAGGGCCTTCATACAATGAGCAGTTCTTC. Translating gives CASSLLSGPSYNEQFF.

This chain joins TRBV24-1 and TRBJ2-1, with 9 bases lining up with TRBD2. The CDR3 contains 18 residues. The V segment lost 0 bases and the J segment 9 bases; nucleotides outside the gene matches: 14. Germline V gives CDR1 KGHDR, CDR2 SFDVKD. The DNA for the CDR3 is TGTGCCACCAGTGATTTGCAGGCTACGGCGGGAGGGCCGGGTGAGCAGTTCTTC. As protein: CATSDLQATAGGPGEQFF.

This chain uses TRBV6-5 with TRBJ1-5; no clear D gene. The CDR3 contains 15 residues. Germline V gene lookup returns CDR1 MNHEY and CDR2 SVGAGI. Trimming cost V 3 bases and J 2 bases, with 11 bases left between them. The CDR3 nucleotides read TGTGCCAGCAGTTATGGCGGTTCGGGCAATCAGCCCCAGCATTTT. It translates to CASSYGGSGNQPQHF.